This TCR beta chain was sequenced in a study of T cell changes during pregnancy in multiple sclerosis. TCRdb's table, derived via immunoSEQ multiplex PCR, lists solely in-frame clones and lacks some. Here the sample spans some 24,000 clones, 85% to 90% being singletons. The clonotype comes from a female donor in good health, enrolled as a control in a pregnancy study. The source was CD4+ T cells from peripheral blood mononuclear cells, collected in the second trimester of pregnancy.

The CDR3 DNA sequence: TGTGCCAGCAGCGTAGATGCCTCCGGGACAGCTGGAAACACCATATATTTT. Protein: CASSVDASGTAGNTIYF. The chain has TRBV9 and TRBJ1-3; 7 bases are a match to TRBD1. Germline V gene data show CDR1 as SGDLS and CDR2 as YYNGEE. V lost 0 bases, J lost 2 bases, and 8 bases stayed unmatched. The CDR3 contains 17 residues.